This T cell receptor (beta chain) was identified during a study of T cells in women clearing cervical HPV infection. General study findings and limits: Richness plus V gene abundances separated cases from controls with AUC over 0.8. Cases carried less TRBV6-7 than controls: roughly 0.12% versus 0.17%.

Trimming took 5 bases from V and 7 from J, leaving 15 bases between them. This CDR3 region has 14 residues. Germline values: CDR1 SGHVS, CDR2 FNYEAQ. HPV was found by MY09/MY11 PCR and dot-blot genotyping. A remark on this clone: The target antigen is unknown. Read coverage stops 3 residues before the CDR3 terminus; the germline J gene supplies the remainder.

Data came from immunoSEQ multiplex PCR; TCRdb stores just in-frame clones and leaves some out. Its table lists approximately 33,000 clones. Sequenced input: blood buffy coat. The J gene is TRBJ2-1, the V gene TRBV7-6; D not resolved. The receptor was isolated from a woman between 18 and 69 years old with a cervical HPV16 infection that either progressed to CIN3+ or cleared (not recorded which). CDR3 DNA (partial): TGTGCCAGCAGCCCCCGATCGGGTACGAATGAG. It encodes CASSPRSGTNE. The entire CDR3 protein reads CASSPRSGTNEQFF.